The present T cell receptor beta chain was sequenced within a study of OX40 agonist ivuxolimab in advanced cancers. About the study: Treatment of patients was with ivuxolimab, an agonistic anti-OX40 (CD134) antibody.

The CDR3 contains 16 residues. Trimming took 1 base from V and 2 from J, leaving 12 bases between them. Germline CDR1 is MGHRA and CDR2 is YSYEKL. Sequencing was performed with immunoSEQ multiplex PCR; in TCRdb, only in-frame clones are kept and a portion is missing. Of 50,000 to 65,000 clones in the sample, over 90% were seen once. As concerns this clone: Its antigen remains unidentified.

Points from the study as a whole: CD4+ T cells averaged fewer expanded clones than CD8+ T cells. Several nonresponders also turned out to have low normalized T-cell clonal expansion.

Blood samples were obtained at baseline, cycle 4 day 1, and cycle 7 day 1. The input for sequencing was CD4+ or CD8+ T cells sorted from blood, taken in a trial of the OX40 agonist ivuxolimab. This receptor was identified in an adult with an advanced solid tumor such as melanoma, head and neck, liver or kidney cancer. V usage is TRBV4-1 and J usage is TRBJ1-5; unclear D gene. CDR3 bases: TGCGCCAGCAGCCAAGTTTTGTCGGTGGGCAATCAGCCCCAGCATTTT. Translated: CASSQVLSVGNQPQHF.